This TCR beta chain was recovered during a study of regulatory T cells in long-lasting Graves disease. Germline V gene lookup returns CDR1 SEHNR and CDR2 FQNEAQ (reference sequence). V lost 1 base, J lost 0 bases, and 6 bases lay in between. The CDR3 loop spans 14 amino acids. HTBI primers from iRepertoire and Arm-PCR of CDR3 regions yielded the TCR beta libraries. TCRdb analysed the multiplex PCR reads with MiXCR anew, one entry per CDR3 protein. The repertoire consists of about 470,000 distinct CDR3 sequences, with around 21% occurring once and the leading ten covering 6.5% to 10%. The time point here: persistent/refractory GD, antithyroid drugs over 5 years with positive TRAb. RNA from PBMCs was the source of the TCR library.

Source: peripheral blood mononuclear cells (PBMCs), taken when the disease was refractory, from a patient treated with antithyroid drugs. The gene calls are TRBV7-9 and TRBJ1-2, with unresolved D. The TCR sequence derives from a female donor with Graves disease. CDR3 sequence reads: CASSLEAANYGYTF. The CDR3 DNA reads TGTGCCAGCAGCTTAGAGGCAGCTAACTATGGCTACACCTTC. The full variable domain, in which reference TRBV7-9 and TRBJ1-2 provide the parts outside the CDR3, is DTGVSQNPRHKITKRGQNVTFRCDPISEHNRLYWYRQTLGQGPEFLTYFQNEAQLEKSRLLSDRFSAERPKGSFSTLEIQRTEQGDSAMYLCASSLEAANYGYTFGSGTRLTVV.